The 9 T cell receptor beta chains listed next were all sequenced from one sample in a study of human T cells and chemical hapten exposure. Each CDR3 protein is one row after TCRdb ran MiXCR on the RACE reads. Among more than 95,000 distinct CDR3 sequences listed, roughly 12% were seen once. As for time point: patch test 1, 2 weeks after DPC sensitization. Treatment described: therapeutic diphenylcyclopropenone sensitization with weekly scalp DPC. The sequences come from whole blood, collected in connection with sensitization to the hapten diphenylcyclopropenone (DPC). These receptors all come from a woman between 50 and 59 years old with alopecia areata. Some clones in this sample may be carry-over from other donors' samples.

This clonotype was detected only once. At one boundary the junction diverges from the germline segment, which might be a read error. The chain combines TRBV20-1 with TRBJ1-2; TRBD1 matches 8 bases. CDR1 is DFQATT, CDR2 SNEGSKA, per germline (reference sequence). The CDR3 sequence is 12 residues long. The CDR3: CSATGQGPGHTF. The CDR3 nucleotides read TGCAGTGCTACTGGACAGGGCCCTGGCCACACCTTC.

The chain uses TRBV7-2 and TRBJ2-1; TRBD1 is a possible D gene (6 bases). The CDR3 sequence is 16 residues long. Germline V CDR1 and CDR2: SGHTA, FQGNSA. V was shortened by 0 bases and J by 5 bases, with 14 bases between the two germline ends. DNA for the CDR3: TGTGCCAGCAGCTTAGCCATCGGACCAGGGGACAATGAGCAGTTCTTC. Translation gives CASSLAIGPGDNEQFF.

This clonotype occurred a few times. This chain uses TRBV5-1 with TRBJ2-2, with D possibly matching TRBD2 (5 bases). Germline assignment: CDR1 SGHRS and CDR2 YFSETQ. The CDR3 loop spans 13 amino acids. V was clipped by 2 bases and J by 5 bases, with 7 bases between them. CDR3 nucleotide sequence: TGCGCCAGCAGCTTAACTAGTACCGGGGAGCTGTTTTTT. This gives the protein CASSLTSTGELFF.

The CDR3 region has the DNA TGTGCCAGCAGTCGGACCACTGAAGCTTTCTTT. It specifies CASSRTTEAFF. The chain employs TRBV28 and TRBJ1-1; D uncertain. The germline V and J ends were trimmed by 5 bases and 4 bases, with 5 bases remaining between them. Germline V CDR1 and CDR2: MDHEN, SYDVKM. The CDR3 runs 11 residues.

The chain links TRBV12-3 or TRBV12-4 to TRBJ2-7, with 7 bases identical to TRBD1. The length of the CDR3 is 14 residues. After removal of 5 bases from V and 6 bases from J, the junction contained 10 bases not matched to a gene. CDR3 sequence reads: CASSPGQSILEQYF. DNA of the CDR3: TGTGCCAGCAGTCCGGGACAGAGTATTCTCGAGCAGTACTTC.

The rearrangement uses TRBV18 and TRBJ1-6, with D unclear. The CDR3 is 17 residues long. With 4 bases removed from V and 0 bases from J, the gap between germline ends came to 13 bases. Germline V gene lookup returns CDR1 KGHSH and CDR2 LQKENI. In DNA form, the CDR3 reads TGTGCCAGCTCACTCGACGACGGAAGCTCCTATAATTCACCCCTCCACTTT. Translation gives CASSLDDGSSYNSPLHF.

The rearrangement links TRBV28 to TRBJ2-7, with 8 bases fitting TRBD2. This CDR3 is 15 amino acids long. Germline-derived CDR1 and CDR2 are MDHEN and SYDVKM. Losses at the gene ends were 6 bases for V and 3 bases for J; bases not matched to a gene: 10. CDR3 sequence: CASSRIIAGNYEQYF. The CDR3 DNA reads TGTGCCAGCAGCCGGATAATAGCGGGGAACTACGAGCAGTACTTC.

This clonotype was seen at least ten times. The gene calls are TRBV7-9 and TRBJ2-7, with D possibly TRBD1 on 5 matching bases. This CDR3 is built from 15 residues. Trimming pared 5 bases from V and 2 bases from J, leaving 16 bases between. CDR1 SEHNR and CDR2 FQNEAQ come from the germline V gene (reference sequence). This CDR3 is CASSQYRRRPYEQYF. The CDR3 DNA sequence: TGTGCCAGCAGCCAATACAGGCGCAGGCCCTACGAGCAGTACTTC.

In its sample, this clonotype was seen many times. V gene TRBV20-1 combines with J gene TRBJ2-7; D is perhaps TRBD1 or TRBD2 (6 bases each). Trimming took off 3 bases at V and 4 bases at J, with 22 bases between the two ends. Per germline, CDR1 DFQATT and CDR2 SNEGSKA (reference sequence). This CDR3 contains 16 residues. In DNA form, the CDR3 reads TGCAGTGCTAGCATAGGGTCCACAGGGACTCCGTACGAGCAGTACTTC. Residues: CSASIGSTGTPYEQYF.